This passage covers 23 T cell receptor beta chains from one sample sequenced in a study of blood T cell repertoires in COVID-19. Generated by immunoSEQ multiplex PCR, the TCRdb table keeps only in-frame clones and is missing some. The sample lists over 70,000 clones; roughly 81% were seen once. The sample comprised peripheral blood. Every receptor here comes from a man aged 55 to 70 with COVID-19, enrolled during active disease.

This clone is judged medium-sized. The V call is TRBV3-1 (or the pseudogene TRBV3-2), the J call TRBJ2-3; 12 bases line up with TRBD2. V gave up 3 bases and J gave up 1 base; unmatched junction bases: 2. Germline lookup yields CDR1 LGHDT and CDR2 YNNKEL (reference sequence). This CDR3 has 16 amino acids. CDR3: CASSHRLAGGTDTQYF. CDR3 nucleotides: TGTGCCAGCAGCCATAGACTAGCGGGGGGCACAGATACGCAGTATTTT.

V usage is TRBV24-1 and J usage is TRBJ2-6; D unresolved. Germline loops: CDR1 KGHDR, CDR2 SFDVKD. V lost 4 bases and J 0 bases, leaving 6 bases between the germline ends. The length of the CDR3 is 15 residues. The CDR3 spells CATSEQDSGANVLTF. In DNA form, the CDR3 reads TGTGCCACCAGTGAGCAGGACTCTGGGGCCAACGTCCTGACTTTC.

The rearrangement links TRBV10-3 to TRBJ1-1, with TRBD1 matching 11 bases. Germline values: CDR1 ENHRY, CDR2 SYGVKD. The CDR3 runs to 14 residues. J gave up 5 bases and V 6 bases, and 5 bases lay outside the gene matches. CDR3 amino acids: CAIRMGQGGTEAFF. DNA for the CDR3: TGTGCCATCAGGATGGGACAGGGGGGGACTGAAGCTTTCTTT.

The chain joins TRBV5-6 to TRBJ2-2, with D tentatively TRBD2 (5 bases). There are 18 residues in the CDR3. Germline CDR1 is SGHDT and CDR2 is YYEEEE. Deletions cut 4 bases from V and 4 bases from J, with 23 bases between. CDR3 region: CASSGGLGDPLGTGELFF. CDR3 nucleotide sequence: TGTGCCAGCAGCGGAGGTCTTGGGGATCCCCTTGGCACCGGGGAGCTGTTTTTT.

The chain recombines TRBV5-5 with TRBJ2-3; 13 bases fit TRBD2. Germline loops: CDR1 SGHKS, CDR2 YYEKEE (reference sequence). This CDR3 contains 17 residues. V shed 2 bases and J 3 bases; nucleotides not matched to a gene: 6. Here the CDR3 reads CASSFSRTSGSTDTQYF. In DNA, the CDR3 is TGTGCCAGCAGCTTTTCCAGGACTAGCGGGAGTACAGATACGCAGTATTTT. Full variable domain (rest looked up from reference TRBV5-5 and TRBJ2-3): DAGVTQSPTHLIKTRGQQVTLRCSPISGHKSVSWYQQVLGQGPQFIFQYYEKEERGRGNFPDRFSARQFPNYSSELNVNALLLGDSALYLCASSFSRTSGSTDTQYFGPGTRLTVL.

The rearrangement uses TRBV5-1 and TRBJ2-5; 9 bases fit TRBD2. Germline V gene lookup returns CDR1 SGHRS and CDR2 YFSETQ. The CDR3 runs to 14 residues. The trim removed 6 bases at V and 5 bases at J, leaving 8 bases unmatched. The CDR3 protein is CASMLAGTTETQYF. As DNA, the CDR3 is TGCGCCAGCATGCTAGCGGGGACCACGGAGACCCAGTACTTC.

This clone was picked up one time. The chain recombines TRBV6-5 with TRBJ1-2; 8 positions agree with TRBD1. Germline V gene data show CDR1 as MNHEY and CDR2 as SVGAGI. V trimming: 0 bases; J trimming: 7 bases; junction bases outside the gene matches: 7. CDR3 length equals 15 residues. CDR3 loop: CASSYSTGVFGGYTF. The CDR3, as DNA: TGTGCCAGCAGTTACTCGACAGGGGTGTTTGGTGGCTACACCTTC.

This sequence joins TRBV9 and TRBJ2-3; D is unclear. The CDR3 runs to 15 residues. Trimming pared 2 bases from V and 1 base from J, leaving 11 bases between. Germline lookup yields CDR1 SGDLS and CDR2 YYNGEE. The CDR3 here is CASSVYGGGTDTQYF. The DNA for the CDR3 is TGTGCCAGCAGCGTCTATGGTGGAGGCACAGATACGCAGTATTTT.

This chain uses TRBV7-2 with TRBJ1-4, with TRBD1 matching over 7 bases. Germline V lookup: CDR1 SGHTA, CDR2 FQGNSA. This CDR3 is built from 16 residues. The V gene end was trimmed by 6 bases and the J gene end by 0 bases; junction bases not matched to a gene: 7. The CDR3, as DNA: TGTGCCAGCAGTCCAGAAGGGACAGCAACTAATGAAAAACTGTTTTTT. Amino acids: CASSPEGTATNEKLFF.

The chain has TRBV9 and TRBJ2-7; TRBD2 agrees at 10 bases. The ends lost 0 bases at V and 4 bases at J; junction bases unmatched: 10. Germline-derived CDR1 and CDR2 are SGDLS and YYNGEE. The CDR3 totals 17 residues. DNA of the CDR3: TGTGCCAGCAGCGTAGAAGCCGGGACTAGCGAGAGGTACGAGCAGTACTTC. Protein: CASSVEAGTSERYEQYF. The full variable domain, completed using reference TRBV9 and TRBJ2-7, is DSGVTQTPKHLITATGQRVTLRCSPRSGDLSVYWYQQSLDQGLQFLIQYYNGEERAKGNILERFSAQQFPDLHSELNLSSLELGDSALYFCASSVEAGTSERYEQYFGPGTRLTVT.

This clone occurred once. The chain is built from TRBV7-3 and TRBJ2-5; the D gene is possibly TRBD1 (5 bases). The CDR3 has 13 residues. From germline, CDR1 is SGHTA and CDR2 FQGTGA. Trimming left V 4 bases short and J 1 base short, with 7 bases between. The CDR3 bases are TGTGCCAGCAGCTGGACATCCCAAGAGACCCAGTACTTC. Encoded protein: CASSWTSQETQYF.

The CDR3 sequence: CASSQETQGAYNEQFF. The CDR3 bases are TGCGCCAGCAGCCAAGAAACACAGGGGGCTTACAATGAGCAGTTCTTC. The V call is TRBV4-1, the J call TRBJ2-1, with 9 bases that match TRBD1. Trimming took 0 bases from V and 4 from J; bases not matched to a gene: 4. This CDR3 is 16 amino acids long. Germline CDR1 reads MGHRA; CDR2 reads YSYEKL.

The chain has TRBV5-6 and TRBJ1-1; 8 bases agree with TRBD1. Germline V gene lookup returns CDR1 SGHDT and CDR2 YYEEEE. This CDR3 has 16 amino acids. Trimming removed 3 bases from V and 5 bases from J; junction bases left unmatched: 12. The CDR3 DNA is TGTGCCAGCAGCTATCGACCCCAGGGGGCGCGAACTGAAGCTTTCTTT. Protein sequence: CASSYRPQGARTEAFF.

By share, this clone ranks as medium-sized. The V call is TRBV24-1, the J call TRBJ1-1; a weak D match, TRBD1 (5 bases). Germline values: CDR1 KGHDR, CDR2 SFDVKD. The CDR3 has 14 amino acids. Trimming stripped 4 bases from V and 4 bases from J, with 12 bases between. The CDR3 here is CATSEGGRGTEAFF. DNA of the CDR3: TGTGCCACCAGTGAGGGGGGGAGGGGCACTGAAGCTTTCTTT.

This chain joins TRBV5-6 and TRBJ1-2; maybe TRBD1 (6 bases). The CDR3 runs to 15 residues. Germline V CDR1 and CDR2: SGHDT, YYEEEE. V gave up 4 bases and J gave up 4 bases, with 17 bases separating them. This CDR3 is CASSQLTGGSYGYTF. The CDR3 DNA sequence: TGTGCCAGCAGCCAGCTGACAGGTGGCTCCTATGGCTACACCTTC.

This clone showed up just a few times. The chain recombines TRBV7-9 with TRBJ2-1; D ambiguous. Germline V gene sequence: CDR1 SEHNR, CDR2 FQNEAQ (reference sequence). The CDR3 contains 14 residues. V lost 1 base and J lost 4, with 8 bases in between. The CDR3 reads CASSLGEHYNEQFF. CDR3 nucleotides: TGTGCCAGCAGCTTAGGAGAGCATTACAATGAGCAGTTCTTC.

DNA for the CDR3: TGTGCCAGCACCGGGACAGGGGGCGCTGCCTATGGCTACACCTTC. Its translation: CASTGTGGAAYGYTF. The chain joins TRBV28 to TRBJ1-2, with 12 bases fitting TRBD1. The germline CDR1 and CDR2 sequences are MDHEN and SYDVKM. The CDR3 has 15 residues. J lost 4 bases, V lost 7 bases, and 7 bases had no gene match.

This chain uses TRBV7-2 with TRBJ2-3; 13 bases align to TRBD2. The germline gives CDR1 SGHTA, CDR2 FQGNSA. This CDR3 has 16 residues. Trimming at V came to 5 bases and at J to 6 bases, leaving 8 bases not matched to a gene. CDR3 nucleotide sequence: TGTGCCAGCAGCCTCAGACTAGCGGGAGGCGGGGATACGCAGTATTTT. Protein product: CASSLRLAGGGDTQYF.

The CDR3 nucleotides are TGTGCCAGCTCATCATCCCTGGACAGGGGGATAGACGGCTACACCTTC. Translating gives CASSSSLDRGIDGYTF. The chain links TRBV18 to TRBJ1-2; 10 bases are shared with TRBD1. The CDR3 loop spans 16 amino acids. The J segment lost 8 bases and the V segment lost 5 bases, leaving 14 bases of the junction unmatched. The germline V gene encodes CDR1 KGHSH and CDR2 LQKENI.

This sequence joins TRBV7-9 and TRBJ2-7; 7 nucleotides line up with TRBD1. This CDR3 spans 13 amino acids. V dropped 5 bases and J dropped 5; count of bases not matched to a gene: 6. The germline gives CDR1 SEHNR, CDR2 FQNEAQ (reference sequence). CDR3 in amino acids: CASSLRDSDEQYF. CDR3 DNA: TGTGCCAGCAGCCTCCGGGACAGCGACGAGCAGTACTTC.

V is TRBV4-1 and J is TRBJ2-3; TRBD1 aligns across 11 bases. Germline V gives CDR1 MGHRA, CDR2 YSYEKL. The CDR3 loop spans 15 amino acids. Trimming at V came to 5 bases and at J to 2 bases, leaving 3 bases not matched to a gene. In DNA form, the CDR3 reads TGCGCCAGCAGCACGGGACAGGGGGTCACAGATACGCAGTATTTT. It is translated as CASSTGQGVTDTQYF.

This clone appeared a single time. The gene calls are TRBV28 and TRBJ1-5; D gene ambiguous. The CDR3 covers 17 residues. Trimming removed 5 bases at V and 4 bases at J, with 21 bases between. Germline-derived CDR1 and CDR2 are MDHEN and SYDVKM. The chain's CDR3 is CASSTTRETDLNQPQHF. The CDR3 nucleotides are TGTGCCAGCAGTACCACGAGGGAGACGGACTTAAATCAGCCCCAGCATTTT.

Worth noting for this clone: The same CDR3 arises from other DNA sequences in this sample as well. This chain links TRBV5-1 with TRBJ2-3, with 8 bases that match TRBD2. Germline lookup yields CDR1 SGHRS and CDR2 YFSETQ. This CDR3 contains 15 residues. V trimming: 0 bases; J trimming: 2 bases; junction bases outside the gene matches: 2. CDR3 nucleotide sequence: TGCGCCAGCAGCTTGGGACTAGCGCCCACAGATACGCAGTATTTT. Protein: CASSLGLAPTDTQYF.